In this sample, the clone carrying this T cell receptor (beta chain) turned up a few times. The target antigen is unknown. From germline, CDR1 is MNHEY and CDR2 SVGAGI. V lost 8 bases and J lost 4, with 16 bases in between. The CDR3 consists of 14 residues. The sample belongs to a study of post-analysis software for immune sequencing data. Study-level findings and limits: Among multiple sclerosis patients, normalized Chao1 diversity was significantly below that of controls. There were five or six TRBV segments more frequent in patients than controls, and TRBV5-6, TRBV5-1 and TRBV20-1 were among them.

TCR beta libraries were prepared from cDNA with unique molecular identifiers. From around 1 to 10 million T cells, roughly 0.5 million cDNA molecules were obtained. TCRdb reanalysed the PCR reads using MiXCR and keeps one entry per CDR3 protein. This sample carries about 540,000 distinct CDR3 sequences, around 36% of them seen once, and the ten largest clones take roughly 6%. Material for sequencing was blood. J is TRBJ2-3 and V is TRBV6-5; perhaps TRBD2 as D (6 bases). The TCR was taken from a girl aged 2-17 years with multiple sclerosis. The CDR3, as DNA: TGTGCCAGCGGGGCGGGGTTCGGGGCAGATACGCAGTATTTT. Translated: CASGAGFGADTQYF.